Here is one T cell receptor (beta chain) with its context. Antigen unknown. The repertoire was sequenced with immunoSEQ multiplex PCR; TCRdb's copy has only in-frame clones and lacks some. In the table there are approximately 1,500,000 clones, 95% to 99% of which are singletons. This record belongs to a study of shared clonotypes between healthy human individuals. Points from the study as a whole: In contrast to clonotypes shared by all four donors, non-shared clonotypes had lower generation probabilities. A generally larger estimated richness was seen in naive subsets than in memory subsets.

V was pared by 2 bases and J by 7 bases, with 7 bases of the junction left unmatched. The CDR3 loop spans 14 amino acids. Germline loops: CDR1 KGHSH, CDR2 LQKENI. The chain couples TRBV18 to TRBJ2-7; 8 nucleotides align to TRBD1. The specimen sequenced was naive CD4+ T cells sorted from blood. The subset was: CD45RA+ positively selected. This receptor was taken from a man aged 25 to 45 in good health. CDR3 DNA sequence: TGTGCCAGCTCACCAGGACAGGGTTTGAGGGAGCAGTACTTC. Amino acid sequence: CASSPGQGLREQYF. The complete variable domain, with remaining parts taken from reference TRBV18 and TRBJ2-7, reads NAGVMQNPRHLVRRRGQEARLRCSPMKGHSHVYWYRQLPEEGLKFMVYLQKENIIDESGMPKERFSAEFPKEGPSILRIQQVVRGDSAAYFCASSPGQGLREQYFGPGTRLTVT.